This T cell receptor (beta chain) was identified during a study of STAT5B mutations in CD4+ large granular lymphocyte leukemia. Study details: The CDR3 'QG' motif was associated with a particular HLA allele among healthy donors.

Some clones are missing from TCRdb's copy, which holds only in-frame ones; the method was immunoSEQ multiplex PCR. The data hold 15,000 to 20,000 clones, with 70% to 85% observed a single time. CDR1 is SGHRS, CDR2 YFSETQ, per germline. The CDR3 consists of 16 residues. Germline trimming cut 1 base from V and 6 bases from J; bases unmatched to any gene: 9. The chain is built from TRBV5-1 and TRBJ2-3; TRBD1 aligns across 9 bases. Sequencing input: CD4+ T cells from blood buffy coats. The receptor was derived from a human donor in good health. CDR3 nucleotide sequence: TGCGCCAGCAGCTTGACAGGACAGGGGCTCTGGGATACGCAGTATTTT. Protein product: CASSLTGQGLWDTQYF. Together with reference TRBV5-1 and TRBJ2-3, the CDR3 gives the full variable domain: KAGVTQTPRYLIKTRGQQVTLSCSPISGHRSVSWYQQTPGQGLQFLFEYFSETQRNKGNFPGRFSGRQFSNSRSEMNVSTLELGDSALYLCASSLTGQGLWDTQYFGPGTRLTVL.